Given below is one T cell receptor (beta chain) in context. Its antigen is unknown. The gene names here belong to mouse. With the read ending 4 residues before the CDR3 end, the germline J gene is used to fill in that end. CDR3 size: 16 residues. Germline V CDR1 and CDR2: NSHNY, SYGAGN. V dropped 0 bases and J dropped 3; count of bases not matched to a gene: 7. These data belong to a study of CD8+ T cells in alopecia areata. Overall study: Female C3H/HeJ mice aged roughly 6-10 weeks received skin from approximately 6-13-month-old C3H/HeJ donors with spontaneous alopecia.

RNA extraction was followed by reverse transcription into cDNA, which acted as the sequencing template. Clones were sequenced by immunoSEQ multiplex PCR, and TCRdb holds only the in-frame ones, with some missing. This sample has roughly 120,000 clones, each found more than once. Broader study findings: Across lesional scalp, and particularly alopecia totalis/universalis, clonality surpassed that of normal scalp. Among patients, TCR sharing was less clear than in mice, a difference possibly due in part to HLA diversity in the patient population.

V usage is TRBV13-1 and J usage is TRBJ2-7; 9 nucleotides match TRBD2. The receptor comes from a C3H/HeJ mouse with alopecia areata. The strain is characterized by the MHC haplotype H2-k. The sequencing sample was made of lesional skin. CDR3 DNA, as far as it was read: TGTGCCAGCAGTGATGCATCAAGCTGGGGGGGCTAT. Translation: CASSDASSWGGY. The full CDR3 protein is CASSDASSWGGYEQYF.